This T cell receptor (beta chain) was identified during a study of blood T cell repertoires in COVID-19. The data were produced by immunoSEQ multiplex PCR, yet TCRdb's version contains in-frame clones alone and is incomplete. The table has 150,000 to 200,000 clones, 65% to 85% seen once. The material sequenced was PBMCs or T cells enriched from blood (not recorded which). The TCR was taken from a man between 40 and 49 years old who had recovered from COVID-19.

This chain's CDR3 is CASTKSQGIEAFF. In nucleotides, the CDR3 is TGTGCCAGCACCAAATCACAGGGGATTGAAGCTTTCTTT. The chain joins TRBV6-5 to TRBJ1-1; the match to TRBD1 covers 7 bases. Trimming took 7 bases from V and 7 from J; bases not matched to a gene: 9. Germline loops: CDR1 MNHEY, CDR2 SVGAGI. CDR3 size: 13 residues.